These 5 T cell receptor beta chains came from one sample sequenced in a study of blood T cell repertoires in COVID-19. This table comes from immunoSEQ multiplex PCR, and its TCRdb copy is limited to in-frame clones, with some not included. The sample carries under 150,000 clones, 80% to 90% recorded once. The specimen was peripheral blood. The receptors were sampled from a human donor in a cohort sampled during active COVID-19.

This clone was found once. The V call is TRBV18, the J call TRBJ2-2, with D unresolved. CDR1 and CDR2 (germline): KGHSH, LQKENI. V was clipped by 6 bases and J by 3 bases, with 20 bases between them. The CDR3 extends over 17 amino acids. The CDR3 sequence: CASSAPRLNTYTGELFF. The CDR3 DNA follows: TGTGCCAGCTCCGCCCCCCGCTTAAACACCTACACCGGGGAGCTGTTTTTT.

V is TRBV30 and J is TRBJ2-1; the D gene is possibly TRBD1 (6 bases). V was clipped by 5 bases and J by 4 bases, with 18 bases between them. The germline V gene encodes CDR1 GTSNPN and CDR2 SVGIG (reference sequence). This CDR3 comprises 15 residues. CDR3 DNA: TGTGCCTGGGCCTCGGGACACAAGATTTACAATGAGCAGTTCTTC. This codes for CAWASGHKIYNEQFF.

The CDR3 sequence is CASSPLAQGNIQYF. DNA of the CDR3: TGTGCCAGCAGCCCTCTGGCACAGGGTAACATTCAGTACTTC. V is TRBV7-9 and J is TRBJ2-4; tentative D call: TRBD1 (6 bases). Trimming cost V 5 bases and J 7 bases, with 15 bases left between them. Germline assignment: CDR1 SEHNR and CDR2 FQNEAQ (reference sequence). This CDR3 contains 14 residues.

This clone occurred once. The chain joins TRBV4-1 to TRBJ1-2; 8 bases map to TRBD1. The CDR3 contains 17 residues. Unmatched junction bases numbered 11, after V lost 0 bases and J lost 5 bases. Per germline, CDR1 MGHRA and CDR2 YSYEKL. The CDR3 DNA follows: TGCGCCAGCAGCCAAGACGTCGGACAGGGATTTGAATATGGCTACACCTTC. It encodes CASSQDVGQGFEYGYTF.

The chain joins TRBV4-2 to TRBJ1-2, with D unresolved. The V gene's germline CDR1 is LGHNA and CDR2 YNFKEQ. V lost 0 bases, J lost 7 bases, and 12 bases lay in between. The CDR3 totals 14 residues. The CDR3: CASSQDPDKTGYTF. The DNA for the CDR3 is TGTGCCAGCAGCCAAGATCCCGACAAGACTGGCTACACCTTC.